This TCR delta chain was recovered during a study of Vδ1+ human thymocytes. RNA was extracted from the cells and then reverse transcribed. Pooled V-gene forward primers with one constant-region reverse primer generated the CDR3 amplicons by multiplex PCR. TCRdb re-called clones from the multiplex PCR reads via CATT. The data show about 53,000 delta-chain clones, about 14% seen once. Germline V gene sequence: CDR1 TSWWSYY, CDR2 QGS. The CDR3 runs 28 residues. The J segment lost 0 bases and the V segment lost 0 bases, leaving 37 bases of the junction unmatched. Study observations and caveats: Thymic TRG and TRD repertoires appeared highly polyclonal, with Gaussian CDR3 length distributions. The authors advised highly purified populations and single-cell validation.

With regard to this clone: Its antigen is not identified.

The chain carries TRDV1 and TRDJ1; TRDD3 matches at 10 bases. The source of this sequence is a girl in the first two years of life who had congenital heart surgery. The material sequenced was Vdelta1+ gamma-delta thymocytes from the thymus. The subset here: FACS-sorted CD3+ TCRalphabeta- TCRVdelta1+ TCRVdelta2- thymocytes. The CDR3: CALGELVSGESPYETGGYAHTYTDKLIF. The CDR3 DNA is TGTGCTCTTGGGGAACTTGTCTCTGGGGAGTCCCCCTACGAAACCGGGGGATACGCTCATACGTACACCGATAAACTCATCTTT.